These 10 T cell receptor beta chains were sequenced from one sample in a study of human T cells and chemical hapten exposure. Sample time point: pre-sensitization, week 0. Treatment meaning: therapeutic diphenylcyclopropenone sensitization with weekly scalp DPC. TCRdb reanalysed the RACE reads using MiXCR and keeps one entry per CDR3 protein. The sample holds 85,000 to 130,000 distinct CDR3 sequences, 12% seen once. Source: whole blood, taken in connection with sensitization to the hapten diphenylcyclopropenone (DPC). The source of these receptors is a woman aged 45-65 years with alopecia areata. Some clones in this sample may be carry-over from other donors' samples.

This rearrangement joins TRBV7-8 to TRBJ2-5; 8 bases match TRBD1. The CDR3 runs to 13 residues. V gave up 5 bases and J gave up 3 bases; unmatched junction bases: 2. Per germline, CDR1 SGHVS and CDR2 FQNEAQ. This chain's CDR3 is CASSPGGEETQYF. DNA of the CDR3: TGTGCCAGCAGCCCAGGGGGCGAAGAGACCCAGTACTTC.

This clonotype was recorded at least ten times. The rearrangement uses TRBV5-1 and TRBJ2-2; D is undetermined. CDR3 length equals 15 residues. V was cut by 0 bases and J by 0 bases, with 6 bases left in between. Per germline, CDR1 SGHRS and CDR2 YFSETQ. Here the CDR3 reads CASSLALTNTGELFF. In DNA, the CDR3 is TGCGCCAGCAGCTTGGCCTTGACGAACACCGGGGAGCTGTTTTTT.

This clonotype was observed once. The CDR3 sequence is CASSFGQGRTDTQYF. Here the CDR3 DNA reads TGTGCCAGCAGTTTCGGGCAGGGTAGGACAGATACGCAGTATTTT. The J gene is TRBJ2-3, the V gene TRBV12-3 or TRBV12-4, with a possible D match to TRBD1 (5 bases). The CDR3 covers 15 residues. Trimming stripped 3 bases from V and 3 bases from J, with 13 bases between.

The CDR3 here is CASSVYRGRDTEAFF. The DNA for the CDR3 is TGTGCCAGCTCAGTTTACAGGGGGCGAGACACTGAAGCTTTCTTT. This sequence joins TRBV18 and TRBJ1-1, with TRBD1 identical over 9 bases. The CDR3 has 15 amino acids. Losses at the gene ends were 5 bases for V and 3 bases for J; bases not matched to a gene: 7. Germline loops: CDR1 KGHSH, CDR2 LQKENI.

V is TRBV9 and J is TRBJ1-1; D unresolved. The CDR3 loop spans 14 amino acids. Germline CDR1 reads SGDLS; CDR2 reads YYNGEE. V was pared by 6 bases and J by 1 base, with 13 bases between. The CDR3 DNA is TGTGCCAGCAACCCCCAAGGAGCGAACACTGAAGCTTTCTTT. Its protein product is CASNPQGANTEAFF.

This clonotype was seen only a few times. V is TRBV18 and J is TRBJ2-1; D gene ambiguous. The CDR3 has 12 amino acids. Trimming left V 3 bases short and J 6 bases short, with 6 bases between. Germline values: CDR1 KGHSH, CDR2 LQKENI. The CDR3: CASSPQINEQFF. CDR3 nucleotide sequence: TGTGCCAGCTCACCCCAAATCAATGAGCAGTTCTTC.

This clonotype was observed many times. This rearrangement joins TRBV7-9 to TRBJ1-5, with D hard to call. Germline CDR1 reads SEHNR; CDR2 reads FQNEAQ (reference sequence). The CDR3 runs to 14 residues. The V end lost 5 bases, the J end lost 4 bases, and 12 bases lay between the germline ends. CDR3 DNA: TGTGCCAGCAGCCCGAACCAGTTTAATCAGCCCCAGCATTTT. This sequence encodes CASSPNQFNQPQHF.

V is TRBV12-3 or TRBV12-4 and J is TRBJ2-1, with D possibly being TRBD1 or TRBD2 (5 bases each). This CDR3 has 14 amino acids. Trimming removed 11 bases from V and 4 bases from J, with 18 bases in between. The CDR3: CAAFRGAPYNEQFF. In nucleotides, the CDR3 is TGTGCCGCCTTTCGAGGGGCTCCTTACAATGAGCAGTTCTTC.

This clonotype has only a few counts. The chain joins TRBV4-2 to TRBJ2-7, with no clear D. This CDR3 comprises 12 residues. V was pared by 0 bases and J by 2 bases, with 2 bases between. In germline, CDR1 is LGHNA, CDR2 YNFKEQ. This CDR3 reads CASSQDPYEQYF. CDR3 in DNA: TGTGCCAGCAGCCAAGATCCCTACGAGCAGTACTTC.

This clonotype came up a few times. This chain connects TRBV20-1 to TRBJ1-5; tentatively, D is TRBD1 (6 bases). Germline V gives CDR1 DFQATT, CDR2 SNEGSKA (reference sequence). The V and J ends lost 6 bases and 6 bases respectively, with 9 bases between them. This CDR3 is built from 11 residues. The CDR3 coding sequence is TGCAGTGCGGAAGGGGGTCAGCCCCAGCATTTT. Encoded protein: CSAEGGQPQHF.